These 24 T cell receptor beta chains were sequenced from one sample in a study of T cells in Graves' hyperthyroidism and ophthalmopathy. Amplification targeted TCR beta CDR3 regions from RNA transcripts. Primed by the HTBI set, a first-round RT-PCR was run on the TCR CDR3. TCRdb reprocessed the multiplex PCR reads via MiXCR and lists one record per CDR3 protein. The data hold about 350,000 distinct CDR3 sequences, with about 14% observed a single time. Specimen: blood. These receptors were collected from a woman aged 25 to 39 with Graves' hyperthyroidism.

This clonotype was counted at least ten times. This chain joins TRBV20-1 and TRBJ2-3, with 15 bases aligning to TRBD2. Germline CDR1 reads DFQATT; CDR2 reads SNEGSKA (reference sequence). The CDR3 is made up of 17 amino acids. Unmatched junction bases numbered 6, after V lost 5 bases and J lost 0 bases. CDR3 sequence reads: CSADGTSGGTSTDTQYF. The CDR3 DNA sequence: TGCAGTGCTGACGGGACTAGCGGGGGGACTAGCACAGATACGCAGTATTTT.

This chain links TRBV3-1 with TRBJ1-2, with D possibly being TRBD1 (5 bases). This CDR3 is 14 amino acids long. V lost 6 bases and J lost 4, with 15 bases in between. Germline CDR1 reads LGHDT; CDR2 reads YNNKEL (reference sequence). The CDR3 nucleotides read TGTGCCAGCAGTCCAGCACAGGTTGGCTATGGCTACACCTTC. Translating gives CASSPAQVGYGYTF.

The CDR3 sequence is CASSQDGGVYNEQFF. For the CDR3, the DNA is TGTGCCAGCAGCCAAGACGGAGGGGTCTACAATGAGCAGTTCTTC. This chain joins TRBV4-2 and TRBJ2-1, with D perhaps TRBD2 (6 bases). The germline V and J ends were trimmed by 0 bases and 3 bases, with 9 bases remaining between them. From germline, CDR1 is LGHNA and CDR2 YNFKEQ. This CDR3 has 15 amino acids.

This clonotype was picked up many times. The CDR3 spells CASSTSTLTYEQYF. In nucleotides, the CDR3 is TGTGCCAGCAGTACATCGACGCTGACCTACGAGCAGTACTTC. The rearrangement uses TRBV12-3 or TRBV12-4 and TRBJ2-7, with D unresolved. The CDR3 is 14 residues long. V dropped 5 bases and J dropped 2 bases, with 13 bases sitting between them.

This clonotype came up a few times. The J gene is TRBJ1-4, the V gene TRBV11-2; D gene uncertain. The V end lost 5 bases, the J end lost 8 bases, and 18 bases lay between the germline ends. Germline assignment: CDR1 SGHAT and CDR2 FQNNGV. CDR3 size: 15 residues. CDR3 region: CASSPIQGPKEKLFF. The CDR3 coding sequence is TGTGCCAGCAGCCCGATTCAAGGCCCCAAGGAAAAACTGTTTTTT. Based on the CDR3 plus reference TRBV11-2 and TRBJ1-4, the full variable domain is EAGVAQSPRYKIIEKRQSVAFWCNPISGHATLYWYQQILGQGPKLLIQFQNNGVVDDSQLPKDRFSAERLKGVDSTLKIQPAKLEDSAVYLCASSPIQGPKEKLFFGSGTQLSVL.

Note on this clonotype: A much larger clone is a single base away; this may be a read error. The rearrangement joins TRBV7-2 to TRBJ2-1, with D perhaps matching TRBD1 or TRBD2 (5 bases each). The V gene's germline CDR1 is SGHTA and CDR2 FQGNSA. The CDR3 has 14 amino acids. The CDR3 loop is CASSLGDARNEQCF. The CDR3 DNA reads TGTGCCAGCAGCTTAGGGGACGCACGCAATGAGCAGTGCTTC.

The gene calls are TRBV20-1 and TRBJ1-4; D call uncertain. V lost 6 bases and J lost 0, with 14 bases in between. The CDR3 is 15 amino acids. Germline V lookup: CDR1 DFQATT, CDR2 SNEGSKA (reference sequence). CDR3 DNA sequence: TGCAGTGCCGGGCGCGAGGGTACAACTAATGAAAAACTGTTTTTT. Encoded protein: CSAGREGTTNEKLFF.

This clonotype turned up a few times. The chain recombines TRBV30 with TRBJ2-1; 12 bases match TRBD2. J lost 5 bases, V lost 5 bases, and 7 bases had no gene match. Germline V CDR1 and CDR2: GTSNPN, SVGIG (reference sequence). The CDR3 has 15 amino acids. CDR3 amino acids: CAWQDGTSGHNEQFF. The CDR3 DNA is TGTGCCTGGCAAGACGGGACTAGCGGGCACAATGAGCAGTTCTTC. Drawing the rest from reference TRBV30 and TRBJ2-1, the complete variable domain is SQTIHQWPATLVQPVGSPLSLECTVEGTSNPNLYWYRQAAGRGLQLLFYSVGIGQISSEVPQNLSASRPQDRQFILSSKKLLLSDSGFYLCAWQDGTSGHNEQFFGPGTRLTVL.

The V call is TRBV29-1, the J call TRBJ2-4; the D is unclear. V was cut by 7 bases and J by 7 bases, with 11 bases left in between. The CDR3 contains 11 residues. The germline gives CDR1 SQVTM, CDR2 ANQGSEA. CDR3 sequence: CSGGRENIQYF. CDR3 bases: TGCAGCGGCGGACGAGAGAACATTCAGTACTTC.

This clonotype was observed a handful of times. CDR3 protein: CAISEFDRANFSYTF. The CDR3 coding sequence is TGTGCCATCAGTGAATTCGACAGGGCCAACTTCAGCTACACCTTC. This chain uses TRBV10-3 with TRBJ1-2; TRBD1 aligns across 7 bases. Trimming cost V 3 bases and J 9 bases; bases outside gene matches: 13. Per the germline V gene, CDR1 is ENHRY and CDR2 is SYGVKD. The CDR3 runs to 15 residues.

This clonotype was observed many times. For the CDR3, the DNA is TGTGCCAGCAGTGAATGGGGTCAAAGCACAGATACGCAGTATTTT. As protein: CASSEWGQSTDTQYF. The rearrangement links TRBV2 to TRBJ2-3, with no clear D. Germline CDR1 SNHLY, CDR2 FYNNEI. Trimming took off 2 bases at V and 0 bases at J, with 9 bases between the two ends. CDR3 size: 15 residues.

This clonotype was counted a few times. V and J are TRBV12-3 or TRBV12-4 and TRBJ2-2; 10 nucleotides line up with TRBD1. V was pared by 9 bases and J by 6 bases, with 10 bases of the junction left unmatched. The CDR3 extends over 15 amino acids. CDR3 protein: CASRTGTGVPGELFF. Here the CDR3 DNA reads TGTGCCAGTAGGACCGGGACAGGGGTTCCCGGGGAGCTGTTTTTT.

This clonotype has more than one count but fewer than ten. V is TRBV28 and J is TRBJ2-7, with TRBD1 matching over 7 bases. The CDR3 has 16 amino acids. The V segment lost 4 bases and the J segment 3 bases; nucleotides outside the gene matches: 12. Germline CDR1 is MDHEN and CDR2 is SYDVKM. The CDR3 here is CASSYGTDSPYYEQYF. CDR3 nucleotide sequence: TGTGCCAGCAGTTACGGGACAGATTCCCCATACTACGAGCAGTACTTC. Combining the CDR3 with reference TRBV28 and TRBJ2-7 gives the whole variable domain DVKVTQSSRYLVKRTGEKVFLECVQDMDHENMFWYRQDPGLGLRLIYFSYDVKMKEKGDIPEGYSVSREKKERFSLILESASTNQTSMYLCASSYGTDSPYYEQYFGPGTRLTVT.

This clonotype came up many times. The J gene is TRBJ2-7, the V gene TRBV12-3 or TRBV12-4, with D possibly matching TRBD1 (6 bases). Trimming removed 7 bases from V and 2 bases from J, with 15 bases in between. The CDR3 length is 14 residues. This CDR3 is CASNLRGPTYEQYF. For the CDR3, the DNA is TGTGCCAGCAACCTCAGGGGACCTACCTACGAGCAGTACTTC.

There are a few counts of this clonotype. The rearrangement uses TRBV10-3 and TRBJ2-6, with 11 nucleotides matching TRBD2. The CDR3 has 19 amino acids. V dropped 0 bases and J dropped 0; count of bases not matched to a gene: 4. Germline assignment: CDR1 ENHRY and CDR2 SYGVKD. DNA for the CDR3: TGTGCCATCAGTGAGTCCAGGACTAGCGGGCCCTCTGGGGCCAACGTCCTGACTTTC. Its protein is CAISESRTSGPSGANVLTF.

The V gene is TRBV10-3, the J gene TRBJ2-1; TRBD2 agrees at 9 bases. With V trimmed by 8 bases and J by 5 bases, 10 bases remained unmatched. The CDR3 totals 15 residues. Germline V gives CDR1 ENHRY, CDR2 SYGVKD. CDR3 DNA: TGTGCCATCGCCGATTCTAGCGGGATAAACAATGAGCAGTTCTTC. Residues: CAIADSSGINNEQFF.

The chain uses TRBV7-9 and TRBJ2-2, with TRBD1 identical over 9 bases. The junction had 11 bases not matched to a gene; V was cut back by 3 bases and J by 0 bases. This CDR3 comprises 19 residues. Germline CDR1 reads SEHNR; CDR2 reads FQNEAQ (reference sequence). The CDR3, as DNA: TGTGCCAGCAGCTTCGACGGGACAGGGATAGGCTCGAACACCGGGGAGCTGTTTTTT. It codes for CASSFDGTGIGSNTGELFF.

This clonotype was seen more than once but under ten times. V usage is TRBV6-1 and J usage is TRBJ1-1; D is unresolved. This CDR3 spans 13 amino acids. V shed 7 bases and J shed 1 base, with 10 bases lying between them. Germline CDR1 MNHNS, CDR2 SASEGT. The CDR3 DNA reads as TGTGCCAGCATGTTCACGGGGAACACTGAAGCTTTCTTT. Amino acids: CASMFTGNTEAFF.

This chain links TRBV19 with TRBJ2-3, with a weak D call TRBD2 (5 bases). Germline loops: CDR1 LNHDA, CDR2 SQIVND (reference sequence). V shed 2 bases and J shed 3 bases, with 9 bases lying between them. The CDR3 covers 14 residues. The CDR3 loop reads CASSISRGTDTQYF. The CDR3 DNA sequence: TGTGCCAGTAGTATATCGAGAGGGACAGATACGCAGTATTTT.

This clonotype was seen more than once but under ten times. CDR3 sequence: CASSQVGGRVNEQYF. The CDR3 nucleotides are TGTGCCAGCAGCCAAGTTGGCGGGAGGGTCAACGAGCAGTACTTC. The V call is TRBV14, the J call TRBJ2-7; 9 nucleotides align to TRBD2. Germline assignment: CDR1 SGHDN and CDR2 FVKESK. The CDR3 sequence is 15 residues long. V lost 1 base and J lost 5; bases outside the gene matches: 6. Together with reference TRBV14 and TRBJ2-7, the CDR3 gives the full variable domain: EAGVTQFPSHSVIEKGQTVTLRCDPISGHDNLYWYRRVMGKEIKFLLHFVKESKQDESGMPNNRFLAERTGGTYSTLKVQPAELEDSGVYFCASSQVGGRVNEQYFGPGTRLTVT.

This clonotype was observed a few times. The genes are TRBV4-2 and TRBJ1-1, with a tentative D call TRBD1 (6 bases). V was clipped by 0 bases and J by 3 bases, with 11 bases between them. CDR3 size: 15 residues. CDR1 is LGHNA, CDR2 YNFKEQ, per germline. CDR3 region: CASSQDAGAYTEAFF. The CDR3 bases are TGTGCCAGCAGCCAAGATGCGGGGGCGTACACTGAAGCTTTCTTT.

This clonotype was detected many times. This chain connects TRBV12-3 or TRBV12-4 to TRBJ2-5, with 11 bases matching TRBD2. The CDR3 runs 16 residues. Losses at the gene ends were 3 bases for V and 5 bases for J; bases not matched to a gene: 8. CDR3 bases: TGTGCCAGCAGTTTTGCGGGCCTAGCGGGAGGCGAGACCCAGTACTTC. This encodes CASSFAGLAGGETQYF.

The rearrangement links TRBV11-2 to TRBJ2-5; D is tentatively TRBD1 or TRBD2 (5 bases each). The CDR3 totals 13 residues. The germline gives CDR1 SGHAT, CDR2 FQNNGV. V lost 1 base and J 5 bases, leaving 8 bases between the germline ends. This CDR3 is CASSLGWGETQYF. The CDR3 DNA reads TGTGCCAGCAGCTTAGGGTGGGGGGAGACCCAGTACTTC. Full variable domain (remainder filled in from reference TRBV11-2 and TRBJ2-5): EAGVAQSPRYKIIEKRQSVAFWCNPISGHATLYWYQQILGQGPKLLIQFQNNGVVDDSQLPKDRFSAERLKGVDSTLKIQPAKLEDSAVYLCASSLGWGETQYFGPGTRLLVL.

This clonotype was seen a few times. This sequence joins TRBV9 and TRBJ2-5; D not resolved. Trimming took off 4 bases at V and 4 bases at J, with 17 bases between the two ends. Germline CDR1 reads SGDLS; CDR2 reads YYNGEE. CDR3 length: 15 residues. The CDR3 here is CASSLQGDFSETQYF. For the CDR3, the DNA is TGTGCCAGCAGCCTCCAAGGCGACTTCTCAGAGACCCAGTACTTC.